A selection of T cell receptor beta chains follows, all from one sample in a study of T cells after posttransplantation cyclophosphamide. TCRdb's copy holds only in-frame clones and misses some; the assay was immunoSEQ multiplex PCR. The sample includes around 10,000 clones, approximately 90% seen only once; the top ten take approximately 26%. Sequenced here: PBMCs, sampled after an allogeneic stem cell transplant with a calcineurin inhibitor and methotrexate. The receptors come from a male patient younger than 45 who received an allogeneic stem cell transplant from an unrelated donor, was CMV-positive, and had no GVHD. Some T cells may be graft donor cells. CDR3s leave out the opening cysteine and the closing phenylalanine or tryptophan.

TRBV7-9 | ASRFEAGELF
TRBV15 | ATSRDLVEVEQF
TRBV28 | ASSLPPTDYEQY
TRBV4-3 | ASSQDMWAGEQY
TRBV5-4 | ASSQGPGEPEQY
TRBV19 | ASSIVQMNTEAF
TRBV28 | ASSLPSGKVNEKLF
TRBV7-7 | ASSPMAVGGNEQF
TRBV28 | ASSLGLAIRHEQY
TRBV15 | ATSRPPSAHVRYTDTQY
TRBV2 | ASSDWSSGANVLT
TRBV28 | ASSSHTSGSGTGELF
TRBV2 | ASSEVQGAEGYT
TRBV5-1 | ASATGTGGRGYT
TRBV9 | ASSVVANTDTQY
TRBV7-3 | ASSLGSGVYNEQF
TRBV30 | AWRHRGTEANIQY
TRBV5-4 | ASSQLVGRDGSGANVLT
TRBV19 | ASSPFPGGDQPQH
TRBV6-6 | ASSPGPLNTEAF
TRBV6-6 | ASSYRGQAEAF
TRBV7-2 | ASSLSGTGTYEQY
TRBV28 | ASSPQEDSLNTEAF
TRBV27 | ASSLQGAVGETQY
TRBV9 | ASSGVLLGDTQY
TRBV29-1 | SVEGTSESTDTQY
TRBV2 | ASMRTSAGEQF
TRBV2 | ASSPRRQANGYGYT
TRBV7-2 | ASSLALSYEQY
TRBV18 | ASSPRTDPTEAF
TRBV7-3 | ASSRTSESYEQY
TRBV5-1 | ASSLVGAGELF
TRBV7-3 | ASSLRGPSDTQY
TRBV5-1 | ASSLGAGGEPQH
TRBV30 | AWSVRRTGPANYGYT
TRBV5-1 | ASSLRLAGVTDTQY
TRBV27 | ASSSRQGWNQPQH
TRBV9 | ASSVATGLKPYYDEQF
TRBV7-9 | ASSLTSGNTDTQY
TRBV5-1 | ASSLGGLAGTDTQY
TRBV28 | ASSSPGGSSYGYT
TRBV18 | ASSPRTSGPFQETQY
TRBV7-9 | ASSLDRTGNTIY
TRBV2 | ASSWRRGEKLF
TRBV21-1 | ASTFHPGAGGSTFSEQF
TRBV5-6 | ASSFSTLWTGELF
TRBV5-8 | ASRFSETQY
TRBV9 | ASSVGHPVGDTQY
TRBV4-3 | ASSQDWGGLGLAGARSYEQY
TRBV7-9 | ASSATTAGNQPQH
TRBV11-3 | ASSSLRTSGRAGETQY
TRBV7-2 | ASSLGERVGTDTQY
TRBV19 | ASSIVGGEGFYEQY
TRBV9 | ASSVDRLAGGFNEQF
TRBV6-1 | ASSAPGLSTDTQY